A selection of T cell receptor beta chains follows, all from one sample in a study of early T cells in non-severe SARS-CoV-2 infection. MiXCR, run by TCRdb on the 5' RACE reads, gives a single entry per CDR3 protein. The sample records approximately 38,000 distinct CDR3 sequences, roughly 4.2% being singletons. The sample consisted of whole blood. The receptors shown here come from an adult who was a healthcare worker with PCR-confirmed SARS-CoV-2 infection or an uninfected control (not recorded which). The CDR3 runs from the conserved cysteine through the conserved F or W. Each record gives: J gene, V gene, CDR3 protein.

TRBJ1-2 | TRBV20-1 | CSAMVGVRYGYTF
TRBJ2-3 | TRBV7-9 | CASSPRLASGDTQYF
TRBJ1-5 | TRBV2 | CASSKLDSNQPQHF
TRBJ2-3 | TRBV6-2/TRBV6-3 | CASSMGGSASTDTQYF
TRBJ2-1 | TRBV19 | CASSIDNLAVLGNEQFF
TRBJ2-3 | TRBV27 | CASTQRAEDTQYF
TRBJ2-7 | TRBV7-9 | CASSPLAGAYEQYF
TRBJ2-6 | TRBV3-1 | CASSPRLAGGQKPGANVLTF
TRBJ2-1 | TRBV2 | CASSVAANNEQFF
TRBJ2-3 | TRBV6-5 | CASSYSGGGTDTQYF
TRBJ2-7 | TRBV12-3/TRBV12-4 | CASSLAAFGDQYF
TRBJ2-1 | TRBV29-1 | CSAGTSAYDEQFF
TRBJ2-5 | TRBV7-9 | CASSSGGRETQYF
TRBJ2-2 | TRBV6-2/TRBV6-3 | CASSSEGQSATGELFF
TRBJ2-3 | TRBV19 | CATVRTDQDTQYF
TRBJ2-5 | TRBV2 | CASSRLAGLSPKTQYF
TRBJ2-7 | TRBV6-5 | CASSYSGLAFYEQYF
TRBJ2-7 | TRBV21-1 | CASSTLAGGEQYF